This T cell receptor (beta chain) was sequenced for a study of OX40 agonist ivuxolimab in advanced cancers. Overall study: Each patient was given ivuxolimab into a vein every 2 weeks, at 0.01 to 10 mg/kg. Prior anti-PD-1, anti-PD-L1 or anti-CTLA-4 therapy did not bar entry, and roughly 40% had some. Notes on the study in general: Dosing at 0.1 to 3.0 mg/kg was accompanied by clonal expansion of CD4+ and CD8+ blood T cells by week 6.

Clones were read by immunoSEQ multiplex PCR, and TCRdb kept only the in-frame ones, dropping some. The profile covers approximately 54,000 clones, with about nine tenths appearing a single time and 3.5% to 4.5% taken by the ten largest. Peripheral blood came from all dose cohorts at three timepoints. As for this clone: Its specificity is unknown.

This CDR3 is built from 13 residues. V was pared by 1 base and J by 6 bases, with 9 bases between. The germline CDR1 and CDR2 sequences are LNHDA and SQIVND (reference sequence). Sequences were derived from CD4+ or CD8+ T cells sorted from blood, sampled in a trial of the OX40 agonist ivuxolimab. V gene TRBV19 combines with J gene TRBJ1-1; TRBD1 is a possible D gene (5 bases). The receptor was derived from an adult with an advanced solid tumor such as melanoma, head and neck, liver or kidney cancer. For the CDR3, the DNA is TGTGCCAGTAGTATAGTGAGGGGCGCTGAAGCTTTCTTT. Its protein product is CASSIVRGAEAFF.